Here is one T cell receptor (beta chain) with its context. The antigen is undetermined. This specimen belongs to a study of STAT5B mutations in CD4+ large granular lymphocyte leukemia. Trimming took 2 bases from V and 1 from J, leaving 15 bases between them. Germline CDR1 and CDR2: KGHSH and LQKENI. This CDR3 contains 17 residues. This was a survey-level run. Only in-frame clones appear in the TCRdb table, and some are missing; sequencing was by immunoSEQ multiplex PCR. The sample holds 20,000 to 25,000 clones, 82% seen once. Study-level results: Higher CD4+ than CD8+ T-LGLL clonality might reflect small sample size.

The sample taken for sequencing was CD4+ T cells from blood buffy coats. This TCR came from a human donor in good health. The genes are TRBV18 and TRBJ2-4; D uncertain. CDR3 protein: CASSPNQGLGAKNIQYF. CDR3 DNA: TGTGCCAGCTCACCAAACCAAGGGTTGGGGGCCAAAAACATTCAGTACTTC.